The sequence of this T cell receptor (beta chain) was determined in a study of beta chain features in type 1 diabetes. General study findings and limits: High-TCR-expressing cells could be over-represented by cDNA sequencing. PCR might favor shorter templates, equally in patients and controls.

The authors took one heparinised blood draw, averaging roughly 100 mL, from each donor. Cells sorted by CD45RO/CCR7/CD25/CD127/CD95/CD27 comprised CD4+ naive, central memory, regulatory and stem cell-like memory cells. This clone has more than one count but fewer than ten. Its target is not known. Reverse transcription of all isolated RNA meant that expressed TCRB transcripts were sequenced. Here immunoSEQ multiplex PCR was the method, and the copy in TCRdb shows in-frame clones only, minus some. The data show hundreds of thousands of clones, about 16% seen once. This TCR was sampled from a man between 18 and 35 years old in good health. The sample taken for sequencing was naive CD4+ T cells from blood.

This CDR3 is CASSSRWSGANVLTF. CDR3 DNA: TGTGCCAGCAGCTCCCGGTGGTCTGGGGCCAACGTCCTGACTTTC. The rearrangement joins TRBV5-6 to TRBJ2-6; no clear D. The V end lost 3 bases, the J end lost 1 base, and 8 bases lay between the germline ends. CDR1 SGHDT and CDR2 YYEEEE come from the germline V gene. The CDR3 contains 15 residues.